A selection of T cell receptor beta chains follows, all from one sample in a study of naive and memory T cell subsets. TCRdb passed the 5' RACE reads through MiXCR, listing each CDR3 protein once. The data contain about 62,000 distinct CDR3 sequences, 6% to 8.5% of them seen just once; the ten biggest clones take up under 25%. These receptors all stem from a female donor in good health. Both conserved end residues are part of each CDR3. A D gene is named only where the DNA matches it firmly. Not every row has a clone size; where given, it reads once, few, many or a size class.

clone size,J gene,V gene,D gene,CDR3 protein,CDR3 DNA
.,TRBJ2-2,TRBV7-2,TRBD2,CASSLLPTSAEVGGELFF,TGTGCCAGCAGCTTACTCCCGACTAGCGCGGAAGTCGGCGGGGAGCTGTTTTTT
many,TRBJ1-1,TRBV7-9,.,CASSRPENTEAFF,TGTGCCAGCAGCCGTCCAGAGAACACTGAAGCTTTCTTT
many,TRBJ1-1,TRBV11-1,.,CASSFLDRLNTEAFF,TGTGCCAGCAGCTTTCTCGACAGGCTGAACACTGAAGCTTTCTTT
many,TRBJ1-3,TRBV28,.,CASSPDGAFGNTIYF,TGTGCCAGCAGTCCGGACGGCGCTTTTGGAAACACCATATATTTT
many,TRBJ1-1,TRBV3-1,TRBD1,CASSLRQGMNTEAFF,TGTGCCAGCAGCCTCCGACAGGGAATGAACACTGAAGCTTTCTTT
.,TRBJ1-1,TRBV3-1,.,CASSQAWGNTEAFF,TGTGCCAGCAGCCAAGCCTGGGGGAACACTGAAGCTTTCTTT
.,TRBJ2-1,TRBV11-1,.,CATTRGDEQFF,TGTGCCACTACACGTGGGGATGAGCAGTTCTTC
.,TRBJ2-5,TRBV20-1,.,CSGKQGGFLGYQETQYF,TGCAGTGGTAAACAGGGTGGTTTCTTGGGGTACCAAGAGACCCAGTACTTC
many,TRBJ1-2,TRBV28,TRBD1,CASKQGGVYGYTF,TGTGCCAGCAAACAGGGGGGTGTCTATGGCTACACCTTC
.,TRBJ2-1,TRBV29-1,.,CSVAGQPNSYNEQFF,TGCAGCGTTGCCGGACAGCCCAACTCCTACAATGAGCAGTTCTTC
.,TRBJ1-1,TRBV6-5,TRBD1,CASRLGQGNTEAFF,TGTGCCAGCAGGCTAGGACAGGGTAACACTGAAGCTTTCTTT
many,TRBJ2-1,TRBV2,.,CASNMGLFGEQFF,TGTGCCAGCAATATGGGACTTTTCGGTGAGCAGTTCTTC
many,TRBJ1-1,TRBV5-6,.,CASSPWTVSNTEAFF,TGTGCCAGCAGCCCCTGGACAGTCTCAAACACTGAAGCTTTCTTT
few,TRBJ2-1,TRBV4-1,.,CASSQAGGKMGFF,TGCGCCAGCAGCCAAGCCGGGGGAAAGATGGGGTTCTTC
.,TRBJ2-3,TRBV2,TRBD2,CASSEGSGGQGTQYF,TGTGCCAGCAGTGAGGGTAGCGGGGGGCAGGGTACGCAGTATTTT
.,TRBJ1-5,TRBV2,TRBD1,CASSVDRGNQPQHF,TGTGCCAGCAGCGTGGACAGGGGGAATCAGCCCCAGCATTTT
few,TRBJ2-1,TRBV15,.,CATSRRQAVGNEQFF,TGTGCCACCAGCAGAAGACAGGCTGTTGGCAATGAGCAGTTCTTC
.,TRBJ1-2,TRBV13,TRBD1,CASSSRQGLGYGYTF,TGTGCCAGCAGCTCCCGACAGGGGCTGGGCTATGGCTACACCTTC
.,TRBJ1-1,TRBV14,.,CASSQLRGRTEAFF,TGTGCCAGCAGCCAACTCAGGGGTAGGACTGAAGCTTTCTTT
.,TRBJ1-1,TRBV14,.,CASSLTLNTEAFF,TGTGCCAGCAGCCTGACATTGAACACTGAAGCTTTCTTT
few,TRBJ2-3,TRBV2,.,CAGTPGESTDTQYF,TGTGCCGGCACCCCGGGGGAAAGCACAGATACGCAGTATTTT
many,TRBJ1-2,TRBV12-3/TRBV12-4,.,CASSPNIYGYTF,TGTGCCAGCAGCCCTAATATCTATGGCTACACCTTC
.,TRBJ2-4,TRBV11-2,.,CASSLDRGLGVQLYF,TGTGCCAGCAGCTTAGATCGAGGGCTCGGGGTCCAGTTGTACTTC
.,TRBJ1-1,TRBV6-1,.,CASTPFRSAFF,TGTGCCAGCACTCCCTTCAGGTCGGCTTTCTTT
few,TRBJ2-2,TRBV12-3/TRBV12-4,.,CASSPTVPLFTGELFF,TGTGCCAGCAGCCCGACCGTACCCCTCTTCACCGGGGAGCTGTTTTTT
.,TRBJ1-1,TRBV3-1,.,CASSQGRNTEAFF,TGTGCCAGCAGCCAAGGACGGAACACTGAAGCTTTCTTT
.,TRBJ2-6,TRBV5-5,.,CASSKDWAPSGANVLTF,TGTGCCAGCAGCAAGGACTGGGCCCCCTCTGGGGCCAACGTCCTGACTTTC
.,TRBJ1-5,TRBV7-2,.,CASSPQGTSYTDTQHF,TGTGCCAGCAGCCCCCAAGGGACTAGTTACACAGATACGCAGCATTTT
few,TRBJ1-4,TRBV7-2,TRBD1,CASSYGTGVEKLFF,TGTGCCAGCAGCTACGGGACAGGGGTAGAAAAACTGTTTTTT
.,TRBJ2-1,TRBV9,TRBD2,CASSVNLIRGGAHEQFF,TGTGCCAGCAGCGTAAACCTGATTCGCGGGGGGGCCCATGAGCAGTTCTTC
.,TRBJ2-3,TRBV12-3/TRBV12-4,TRBD2,CASRWGLAGGSDTQYF,TGTGCCAGCAGGTGGGGACTAGCGGGGGGATCAGATACGCAGTATTTT
.,TRBJ1-2,TRBV2,.,CASSEKAGIPYGYTF,TGTGCCAGCAGTGAAAAGGCAGGCATTCCCTATGGCTACACCTTC
many,TRBJ2-1,TRBV5-1,.,CASSLKLGRDEQFF,TGCGCCAGCAGCTTGAAGTTAGGGCGCGATGAGCAGTTCTTC
many,TRBJ1-1,TRBV13,.,CASRPTGATEAFF,TGTGCCAGCAGACCTACGGGGGCCACTGAAGCTTTCTTT
many,TRBJ1-5,TRBV20-1,.,CSAVRTANQPQHF,TGCAGTGCGGTGAGGACCGCTAATCAGCCCCAGCATTTT
few,TRBJ2-3,TRBV4-1,TRBD1,CASSQGQGAYSTDTQYF,TGCGCCAGCAGCCAAGGACAGGGGGCCTATAGCACAGATACGCAGTATTTT
many,TRBJ1-5,TRBV6-1,.,CASSDEPQGSTEPQHF,TGTGCCAGCAGCGACGAGCCCCAGGGCTCGACCGAGCCCCAGCATTTT
few,TRBJ2-5,TRBV20-1,TRBD1,CSATLPGQKETQYF,TGCAGTGCTACCCTACCGGGACAGAAAGAGACCCAGTACTTC
many,TRBJ2-5,TRBV9,.,CASSVGSISGGGETQYF,TGTGCCAGCAGCGTAGGGAGTATTAGCGGAGGGGGGGAGACCCAGTACTTC
few,TRBJ1-5,TRBV5-4,.,CASSLTPGYNQPQHF,TGTGCCAGCAGCCTAACGCCAGGGTACAATCAGCCCCAGCATTTT
.,TRBJ1-2,TRBV21-1,.,CASSKFYPSHTF,TGTGCCAGCAGCAAGTTTTACCCCAGCCACACCTTC
few,TRBJ2-5,TRBV27,.,CASSFYDGTQYF,TGTGCCAGCAGTTTTTATGACGGTACCCAGTACTTC
.,TRBJ1-2,TRBV6-5,TRBD1,CASRNADRVTYGYTF,TGTGCCAGCAGAAACGCGGACAGGGTCACCTATGGCTACACCTTC
many,TRBJ1-3,TRBV9,.,CASSPSSGNTIYF,TGTGCCAGCAGCCCCAGTTCTGGAAACACCATATATTTT
.,TRBJ1-4,TRBV2,.,CASGEQGLGEKLFF,TGTGCCAGCGGGGAGCAGGGTTTGGGGGAAAAACTGTTTTTT
few,TRBJ1-5,TRBV19,TRBD1,CASSLTGASDQPQHF,TGTGCCAGTAGCCTAACAGGGGCCTCCGATCAGCCCCAGCATTTT
many,TRBJ2-1,TRBV7-9,TRBD2,CASSLQAGDSDEQFF,TGTGCCAGCAGCTTGCAAGCGGGAGATTCGGATGAGCAGTTCTTC
many,TRBJ1-1,TRBV5-6,.,CASSFETEAFF,TGTGCCAGCAGCTTTGAAACTGAAGCTTTCTTT
.,TRBJ2-3,TRBV7-9,.,CASSNYRDPSTDTQYF,TGTGCCAGCAGCAACTACAGGGATCCTTCCACAGATACGCAGTATTTT
many,TRBJ1-2,TRBV5-1,TRBD1,CASSLEGTTGSYGYTF,TGCGCCAGCAGCTTGGAAGGGACGACAGGGTCCTATGGCTACACCTTC
many,TRBJ1-1,TRBV6-6,.,CASRGGAGHSNTEAFF,TGTGCCAGCAGGGGAGGAGCAGGACACTCGAACACTGAAGCTTTCTTT
few,TRBJ2-7,TRBV7-8,.,CASRPWESYEQYF,TGTGCCAGCCGGCCTTGGGAGTCCTACGAGCAGTACTTC
.,TRBJ2-2,TRBV12-3/TRBV12-4,.,CASRSLGRGLGNTGELFF,TGTGCCAGCAGGTCTTTGGGGCGAGGCCTAGGGAACACCGGGGAGCTGTTTTTT